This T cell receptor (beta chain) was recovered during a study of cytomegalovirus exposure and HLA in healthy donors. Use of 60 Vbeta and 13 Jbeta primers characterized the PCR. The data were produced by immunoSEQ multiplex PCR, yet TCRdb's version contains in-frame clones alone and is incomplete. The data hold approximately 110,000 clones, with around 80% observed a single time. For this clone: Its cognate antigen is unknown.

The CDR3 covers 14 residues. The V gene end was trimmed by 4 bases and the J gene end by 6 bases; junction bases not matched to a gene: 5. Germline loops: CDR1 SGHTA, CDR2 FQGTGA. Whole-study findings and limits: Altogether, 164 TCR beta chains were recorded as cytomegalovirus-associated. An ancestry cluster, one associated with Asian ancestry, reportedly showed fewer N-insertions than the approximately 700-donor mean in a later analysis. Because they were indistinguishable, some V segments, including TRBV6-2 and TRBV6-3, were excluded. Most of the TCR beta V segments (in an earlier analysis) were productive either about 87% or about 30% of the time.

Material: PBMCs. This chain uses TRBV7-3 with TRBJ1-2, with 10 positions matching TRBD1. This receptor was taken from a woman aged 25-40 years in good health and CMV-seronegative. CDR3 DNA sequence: TGTGCCAGCAGCTCGGGACAGGGGTTGAATGGCTACACCTTC. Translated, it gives CASSSGQGLNGYTF.